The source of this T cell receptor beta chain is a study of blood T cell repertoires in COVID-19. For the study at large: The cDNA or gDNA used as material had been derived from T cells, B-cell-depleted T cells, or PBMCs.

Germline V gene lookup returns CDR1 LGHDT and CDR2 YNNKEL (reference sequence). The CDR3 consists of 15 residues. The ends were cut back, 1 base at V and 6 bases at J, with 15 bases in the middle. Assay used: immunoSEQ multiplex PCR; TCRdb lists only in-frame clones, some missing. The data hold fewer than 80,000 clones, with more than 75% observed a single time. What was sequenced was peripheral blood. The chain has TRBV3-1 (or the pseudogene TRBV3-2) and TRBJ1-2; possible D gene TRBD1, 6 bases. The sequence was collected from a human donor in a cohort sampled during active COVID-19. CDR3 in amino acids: CASSQAQGKVNGYTF. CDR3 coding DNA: TGTGCCAGCAGCCAAGCACAGGGAAAGGTCAATGGCTACACCTTC.